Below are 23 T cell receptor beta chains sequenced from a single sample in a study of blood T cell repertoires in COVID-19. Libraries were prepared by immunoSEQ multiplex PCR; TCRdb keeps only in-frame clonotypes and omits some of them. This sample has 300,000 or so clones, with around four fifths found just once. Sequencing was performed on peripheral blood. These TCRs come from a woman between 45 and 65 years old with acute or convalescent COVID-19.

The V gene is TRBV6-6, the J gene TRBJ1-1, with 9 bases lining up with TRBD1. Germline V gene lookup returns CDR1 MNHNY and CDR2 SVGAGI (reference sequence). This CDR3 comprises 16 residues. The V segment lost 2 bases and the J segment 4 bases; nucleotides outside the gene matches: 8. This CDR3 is CASSYAPTGGSTEAFF. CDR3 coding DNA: TGTGCCAGCAGTTACGCTCCGACAGGGGGGAGCACTGAAGCTTTCTTT.

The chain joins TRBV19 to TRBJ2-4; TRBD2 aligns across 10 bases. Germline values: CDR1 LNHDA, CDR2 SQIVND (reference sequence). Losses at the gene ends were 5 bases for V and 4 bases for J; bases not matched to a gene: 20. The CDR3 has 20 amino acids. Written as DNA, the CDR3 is TGTGCCAGTAGTGTTGCCGGAAAGCGGGAGGGCTCCCTAGCAAAAAACATTCAGTACTTC. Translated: CASSVAGKREGSLAKNIQYF.

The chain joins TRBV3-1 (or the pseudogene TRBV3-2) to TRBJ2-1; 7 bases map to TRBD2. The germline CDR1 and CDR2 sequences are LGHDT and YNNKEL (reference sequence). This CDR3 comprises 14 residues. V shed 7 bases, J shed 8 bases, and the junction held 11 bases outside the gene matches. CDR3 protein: CASTLSGGRDEQFF. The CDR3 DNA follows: TGTGCCAGCACCCTTTCGGGGGGTAGGGATGAGCAGTTCTTC.

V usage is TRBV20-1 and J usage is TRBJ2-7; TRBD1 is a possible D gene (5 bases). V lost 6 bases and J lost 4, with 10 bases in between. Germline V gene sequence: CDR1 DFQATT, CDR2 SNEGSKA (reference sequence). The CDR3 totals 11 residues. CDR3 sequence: CSAHQGYEQYF. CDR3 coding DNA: TGCAGTGCGCATCAGGGATACGAGCAGTACTTC.

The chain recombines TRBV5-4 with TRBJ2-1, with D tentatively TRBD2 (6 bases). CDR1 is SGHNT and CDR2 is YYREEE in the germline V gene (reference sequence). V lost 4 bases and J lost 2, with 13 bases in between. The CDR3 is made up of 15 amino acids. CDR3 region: CASSPNTGAYNEQFF. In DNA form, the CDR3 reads TGTGCCAGCAGCCCCAATACGGGGGCCTACAATGAGCAGTTCTTC.

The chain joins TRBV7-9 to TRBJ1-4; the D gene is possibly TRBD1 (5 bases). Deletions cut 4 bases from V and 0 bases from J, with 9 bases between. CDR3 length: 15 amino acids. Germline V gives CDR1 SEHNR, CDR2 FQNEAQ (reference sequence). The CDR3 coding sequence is TGTGCCAGCAGCTCAACAGGTCCAACTAATGAAAAACTGTTTTTT. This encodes CASSSTGPTNEKLFF.

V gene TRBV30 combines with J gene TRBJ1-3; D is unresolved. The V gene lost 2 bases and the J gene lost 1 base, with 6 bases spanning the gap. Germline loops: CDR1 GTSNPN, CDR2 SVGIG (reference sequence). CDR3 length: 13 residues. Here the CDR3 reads CAWSPTSGNTIYF. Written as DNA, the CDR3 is TGTGCCTGGAGTCCAACATCTGGAAACACCATATATTTT.

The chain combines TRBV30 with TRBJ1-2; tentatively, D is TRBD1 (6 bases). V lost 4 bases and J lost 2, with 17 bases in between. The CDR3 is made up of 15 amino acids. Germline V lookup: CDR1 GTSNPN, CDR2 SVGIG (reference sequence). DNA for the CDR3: TGTGCCTGGATTACTCCTGGGGGCGGGAACTATGGCTACACCTTC. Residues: CAWITPGGGNYGYTF.

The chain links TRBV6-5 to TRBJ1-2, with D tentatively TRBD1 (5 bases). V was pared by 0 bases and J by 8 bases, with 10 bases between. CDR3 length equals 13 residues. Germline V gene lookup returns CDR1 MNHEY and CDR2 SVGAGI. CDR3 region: CASSYSSGQGYTF. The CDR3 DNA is TGTGCCAGCAGTTACTCGTCAGGGCAGGGCTACACCTTC.

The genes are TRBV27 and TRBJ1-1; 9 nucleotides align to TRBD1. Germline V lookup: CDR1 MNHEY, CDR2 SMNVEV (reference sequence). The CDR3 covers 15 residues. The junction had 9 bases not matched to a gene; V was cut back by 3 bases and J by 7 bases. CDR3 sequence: CASSLGTGYDDEAFF. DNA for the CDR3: TGTGCCAGCAGTTTGGGGACAGGGTATGATGATGAAGCTTTCTTT.

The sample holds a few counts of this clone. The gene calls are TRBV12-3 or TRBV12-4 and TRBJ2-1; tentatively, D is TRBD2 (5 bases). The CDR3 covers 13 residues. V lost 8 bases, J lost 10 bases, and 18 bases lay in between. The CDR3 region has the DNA TGTGCCAGCTTCTTAATGGGGAGAGGGGAGCAGTTCTTC. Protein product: CASFLMGRGEQFF.

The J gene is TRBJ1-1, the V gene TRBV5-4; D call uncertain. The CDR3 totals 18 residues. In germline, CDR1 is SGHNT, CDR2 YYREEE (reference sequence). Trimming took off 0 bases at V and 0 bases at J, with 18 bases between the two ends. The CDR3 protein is CASSLGLLPPDMNTEAFF. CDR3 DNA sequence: TGTGCCAGCAGCTTGGGGTTGCTGCCACCCGACATGAACACTGAAGCTTTCTTT.

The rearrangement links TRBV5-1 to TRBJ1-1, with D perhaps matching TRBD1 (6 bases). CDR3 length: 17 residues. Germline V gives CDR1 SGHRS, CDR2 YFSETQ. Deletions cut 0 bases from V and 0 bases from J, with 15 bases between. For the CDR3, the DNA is TGCGCCAGCAGCTTGGCTCCGGTTCCAGGGGTGAACACTGAAGCTTTCTTT. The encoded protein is CASSLAPVPGVNTEAFF.

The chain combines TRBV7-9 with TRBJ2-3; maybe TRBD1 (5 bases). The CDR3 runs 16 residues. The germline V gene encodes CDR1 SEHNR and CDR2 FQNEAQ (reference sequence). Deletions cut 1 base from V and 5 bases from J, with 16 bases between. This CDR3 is CASSLVRSTVIDTQYF. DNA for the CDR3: TGTGCCAGCAGCTTAGTGAGGTCGACAGTTATAGATACGCAGTATTTT.

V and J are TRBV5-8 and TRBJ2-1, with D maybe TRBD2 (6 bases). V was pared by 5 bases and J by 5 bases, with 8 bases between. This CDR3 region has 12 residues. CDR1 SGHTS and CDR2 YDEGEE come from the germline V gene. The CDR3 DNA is TGTGCCAGCAGAACTAGCCACAATGAGCAGTTCTTC. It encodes CASRTSHNEQFF.

As DNA, the CDR3 is TGCGCCAGCAGCATGACAGGGACTCAAGAGACCCAGTACTTC. Protein product: CASSMTGTQETQYF. This sequence joins TRBV5-1 and TRBJ2-5; TRBD1 is a possible D gene (7 bases). The CDR3 sequence is 14 residues long. The germline V and J ends were trimmed by 4 bases and 2 bases, with 12 bases remaining between them. Germline V gives CDR1 SGHRS, CDR2 YFSETQ.

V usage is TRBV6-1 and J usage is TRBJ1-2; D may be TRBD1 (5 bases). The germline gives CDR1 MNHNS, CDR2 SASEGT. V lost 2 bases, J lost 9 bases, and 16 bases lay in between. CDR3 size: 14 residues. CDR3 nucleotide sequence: TGTGCCAGCAGTGAAAGTAATCGGGGGACGAGCTACACCTTC. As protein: CASSESNRGTSYTF.

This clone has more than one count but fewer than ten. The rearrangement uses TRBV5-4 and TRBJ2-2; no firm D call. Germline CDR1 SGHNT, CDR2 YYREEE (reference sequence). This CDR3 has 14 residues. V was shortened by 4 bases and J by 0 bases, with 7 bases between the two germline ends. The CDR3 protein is CASSPRTNTGELFF. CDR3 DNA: TGTGCCAGCAGCCCCAGGACGAACACCGGGGAGCTGTTTTTT.

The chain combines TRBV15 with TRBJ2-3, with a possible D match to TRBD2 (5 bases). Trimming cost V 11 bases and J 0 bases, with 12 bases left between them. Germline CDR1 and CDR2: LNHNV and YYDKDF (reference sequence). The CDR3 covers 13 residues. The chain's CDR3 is CAVSGLSTDTQYF. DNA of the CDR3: TGTGCCGTGAGCGGATTGAGCACAGATACGCAGTATTTT.

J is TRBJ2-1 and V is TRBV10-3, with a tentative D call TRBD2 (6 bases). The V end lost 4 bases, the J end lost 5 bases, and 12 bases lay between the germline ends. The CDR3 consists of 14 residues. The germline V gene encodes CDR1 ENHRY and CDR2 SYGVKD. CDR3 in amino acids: CAISAGVGHNEQFF. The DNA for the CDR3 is TGTGCCATCAGTGCGGGGGTGGGGCACAATGAGCAGTTCTTC.

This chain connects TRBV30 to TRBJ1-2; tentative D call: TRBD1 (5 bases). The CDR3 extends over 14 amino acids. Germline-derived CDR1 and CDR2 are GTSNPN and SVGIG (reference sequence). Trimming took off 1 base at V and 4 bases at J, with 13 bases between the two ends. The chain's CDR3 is CAWSDGTTTYGYTF. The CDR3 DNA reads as TGTGCCTGGAGTGACGGGACTACCACCTATGGCTACACCTTC.

This CDR3 is CASSTDTSYEQYV. Written as DNA, the CDR3 is TGTGCCAGCAGTACGGACACTTCCTACGAGCAGTACGTC. V and J are TRBV25-1 and TRBJ2-7; tentative D call: TRBD1 (5 bases). Germline assignment: CDR1 MGHDK and CDR2 SYGVNS. Deletions cut 5 bases from V and 1 base from J, with 9 bases between. The CDR3 loop spans 13 amino acids.

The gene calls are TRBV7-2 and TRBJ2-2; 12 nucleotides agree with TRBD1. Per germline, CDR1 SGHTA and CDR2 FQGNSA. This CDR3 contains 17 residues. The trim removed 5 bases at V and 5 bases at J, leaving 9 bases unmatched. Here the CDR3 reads CASSHFRDRGLTGELFF. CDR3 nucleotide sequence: TGTGCCAGCAGCCATTTCCGGGACAGGGGGCTAACCGGGGAGCTGTTTTTT.